The 21 T cell receptor beta chains reported below all come from one sample, sequenced in a study of cytomegalovirus exposure and HLA in healthy donors. PCR was performed using 60 Vbeta and 13 Jbeta primers. Profiled with immunoSEQ multiplex PCR; TCRdb holds only in-frame clones, not every one. The table records 150,000 to 200,000 clones, roughly two thirds of them present only once. Sequenced input: PBMCs. All receptors come from a woman younger than 35 in good health and CMV-seropositive.

V gene TRBV30 combines with J gene TRBJ1-3; D is undetermined. Germline assignment: CDR1 GTSNPN and CDR2 SVGIG (reference sequence). The CDR3 extends over 10 amino acids. The ends were cut back, 3 bases at V and 9 bases at J, with 6 bases in the middle. The CDR3 here is CAWSAGTIYF. In nucleotides, the CDR3 is TGTGCCTGGAGCGCCGGCACCATATATTTT.

The chain couples TRBV5-3 to TRBJ2-1, with 9 positions matching TRBD2. TRBV5-3 is an open reading frame, and its role is uncertain. The CDR3 contains 15 residues. Trimming at V came to 7 bases and at J to 6 bases, leaving 11 bases not matched to a gene. The CDR3 DNA is TGTGCCAGAGGGGGGAGGAGCGGGGGGATCAATGAGCAGTTCTTC. Its protein product is CARGGRSGGINEQFF.

The chain links TRBV7-8 to TRBJ2-5; D remains ambiguous. The V and J ends lost 4 bases and 2 bases respectively, with 8 bases between them. CDR3 length equals 13 residues. The germline CDR1 and CDR2 sequences are SGHVS and FQNEAQ. The CDR3 protein is CASSSDLQETQYF. In nucleotides, the CDR3 is TGTGCCAGCAGCTCAGACTTACAAGAGACCCAGTACTTC.

The V gene is TRBV27, the J gene TRBJ1-2; D unresolved. The V end lost 4 bases, the J end lost 2 bases, and 5 bases lay between the germline ends. This CDR3 comprises 12 residues. The germline V gene encodes CDR1 MNHEY and CDR2 SMNVEV (reference sequence). The CDR3 DNA sequence: TGTGCCAGCAGTTCACAAAACTATGGCTACACCTTC. Amino acid sequence: CASSSQNYGYTF.

The genes are TRBV18 and TRBJ2-4; no definite D call. Germline V CDR1 and CDR2: KGHSH, LQKENI. Trimming left V 5 bases short and J 0 bases short, with 11 bases between. There are 15 residues in the CDR3. This chain's CDR3 is CASSTEILAKNIQYF. The DNA of the CDR3 is TGTGCCAGCTCAACAGAGATCCTAGCCAAAAACATTCAGTACTTC.

This sequence joins TRBV5-1 and TRBJ2-7; TRBD2 agrees at 11 bases. Germline loops: CDR1 SGHRS, CDR2 YFSETQ. With 4 bases clipped from V and 2 bases from J, the junction kept 8 bases outside the gene matches. The CDR3 loop spans 16 amino acids. In nucleotides, the CDR3 is TGCGCCAGCAGCACCAACCCACTAGCGGGAGCCTACGAGCAGTACTTC. This encodes CASSTNPLAGAYEQYF.

This rearrangement joins TRBV5-1 to TRBJ2-2; D is ambiguous. Germline CDR1 reads SGHRS; CDR2 reads YFSETQ. This CDR3 has 16 residues. Trimming shortened V by 0 bases and J by 8 bases, and 17 bases separated the two germline ends. The CDR3 here is CASSLANLNPVGELFF. CDR3 nucleotides: TGCGCCAGCAGCTTGGCCAACTTAAACCCCGTGGGGGAGCTGTTTTTT.

The gene calls are TRBV28 and TRBJ1-2; the match to TRBD1 covers 9 bases. Germline V gene lookup returns CDR1 MDHEN and CDR2 SYDVKM. This CDR3 contains 16 residues. V was clipped by 5 bases and J by 0 bases; unmatched bases: 7. The CDR3 nucleotides are TGTGCCAGCAGTCCCACGGGACAGGGAACTAACTATGGCTACACCTTC. Encoded protein: CASSPTGQGTNYGYTF.

This chain links TRBV6-6 with TRBJ1-6; 9 bases are a match to TRBD1. The CDR3 covers 15 residues. Germline values: CDR1 MNHNY, CDR2 SVGAGI (reference sequence). With V trimmed by 4 bases and J by 7 bases, 5 bases remained unmatched. The CDR3 sequence is CASSSPGTGNSPLHF. In DNA form, the CDR3 reads TGTGCCAGCAGTTCACCCGGGACAGGGAATTCACCCCTCCACTTT.

This clone was seen many times. The chain carries TRBV6-5 and TRBJ1-1; a possible D gene is TRBD1 (5 bases). This CDR3 spans 15 amino acids. CDR1 and CDR2 (germline): MNHEY, SVGAGI. Trimming took 6 bases from V and 4 from J, leaving 18 bases between them. CDR3 nucleotide sequence: TGTGCCAGCAGACGGGAGCTGACGGGGGTCACTGAAGCTTTCTTT. This sequence encodes CASRRELTGVTEAFF.

CDR3 bases: TGTGCCAGCAGCCTAATGAACACTGAAGCTTTCTTT. It encodes CASSLMNTEAFF. The chain recombines TRBV7-9 with TRBJ1-1; D remains ambiguous. CDR3 size: 12 residues. Germline CDR1 and CDR2: SEHNR and FQNEAQ (reference sequence). Deletions cut 5 bases from V and 0 bases from J, with 4 bases between.

CDR3 region: CASSSLSSYNSPLHF. DNA for the CDR3: TGTGCCAGCAGCTCCCTGTCCTCCTATAATTCACCCCTCCACTTT. The rearrangement uses TRBV5-5 and TRBJ1-6; D not resolved. V was pared by 3 bases and J by 0 bases, with 7 bases between. Germline-derived CDR1 and CDR2 are SGHKS and YYEKEE (reference sequence). CDR3 length: 15 residues. The full variable domain, in which reference TRBV5-5 and TRBJ1-6 provide the parts outside the CDR3, is DAGVTQSPTHLIKTRGQQVTLRCSPISGHKSVSWYQQVLGQGPQFIFQYYEKEERGRGNFPDRFSARQFPNYSSELNVNALLLGDSALYLCASSSLSSYNSPLHFGNGTRLTVT.

The V gene is TRBV6-5, the J gene TRBJ1-4; 7 bases map to TRBD1. This CDR3 region has 14 residues. The J segment lost 7 bases and the V segment lost 3 bases, leaving 5 bases of the junction unmatched. Looked up from germline, CDR1 is MNHEY and CDR2 is SVGAGI. CDR3 in DNA: TGTGCCAGCAGTTATTCCGGACAGGCTGAAAAACTGTTTTTT. Translated, it gives CASSYSGQAEKLFF.

The gene calls are TRBV9 and TRBJ2-7; TRBD2 agrees at 7 bases. The junction had 8 bases not matched to a gene; V was cut back by 0 bases and J by 5 bases. CDR1 and CDR2 (germline): SGDLS, YYNGEE. This CDR3 is 15 amino acids long. This chain's CDR3 is CASSVAGGSFHEQYF. Here the CDR3 DNA reads TGTGCCAGCAGCGTAGCTGGCGGGAGCTTCCACGAGCAGTACTTC.

The chain couples TRBV5-4 to TRBJ1-2; D is unresolved. This CDR3 region has 15 residues. Trimming left V 0 bases short and J 6 bases short, with 15 bases between. Germline V gives CDR1 SGHNT, CDR2 YYREEE (reference sequence). The CDR3 sequence is CASSLALKASDGYTF. For the CDR3, the DNA is TGTGCCAGCAGCTTGGCACTAAAGGCATCGGATGGCTACACCTTC. Full variable domain (remainder filled in from reference TRBV5-4 and TRBJ1-2): ETGVTQSPTHLIKTRGQQVTLRCSSQSGHNTVSWYQQALGQGPQFIFQYYREEENGRGNFPPRFSGLQFPNYSSELNVNALELDDSALYLCASSLALKASDGYTFGSGTRLTVV.

The rearrangement uses TRBV5-4 and TRBJ1-2, with D possibly matching TRBD1 (6 bases). This CDR3 has 13 amino acids. Germline V lookup: CDR1 SGHNT, CDR2 YYREEE (reference sequence). V lost 0 bases and J 8 bases, leaving 11 bases between the germline ends. CDR3 loop: CASSLGTETGYTF. The CDR3, as DNA: TGTGCCAGCAGCTTGGGGACAGAGACCGGCTACACCTTC.

The chain combines TRBV29-1 with TRBJ1-2; no reliable D call. CDR1 and CDR2 (germline): SQVTM, ANQGSEA. The CDR3 is 16 residues long. Trimming stripped 1 base from V and 5 bases from J, with 20 bases between. This CDR3 reads CSVEAPLTESRYGYTF. CDR3 bases: TGCAGCGTTGAAGCCCCCCTGACTGAGTCGAGGTATGGCTACACCTTC.

This clone was seen more than once but under ten times. The chain has TRBV10-3 and TRBJ2-2; TRBD2 matches 13 bases. Germline values: CDR1 ENHRY, CDR2 SYGVKD. The J segment lost 0 bases and the V segment lost 8 bases, leaving 3 bases of the junction unmatched. The CDR3 length is 16 residues. In nucleotides, the CDR3 is TGTGCCATCGGGACTAGCGGGGCTACGAACACCGGGGAGCTGTTTTTT. It translates to CAIGTSGATNTGELFF.

The chain employs TRBV13 and TRBJ2-3; D is ambiguous. Trimming stripped 5 bases from V and 5 bases from J, with 8 bases between. The CDR3 runs 12 residues. Germline V gene sequence: CDR1 PRHDT, CDR2 FYEKMQ (reference sequence). As DNA, the CDR3 is TGTGCCAGCAGCCTCCGGGTAGATACGCAGTATTTT. Translation gives CASSLRVDTQYF.

This clone was counted a few times. V usage is TRBV6-1 and J usage is TRBJ1-3, with a weak D call TRBD1 (5 bases). CDR3 length: 17 residues. Germline assignment: CDR1 MNHNS and CDR2 SASEGT. Between the trimmed V and J ends, which lost 1 base and 0 bases, there was a span of 13 bases. For the CDR3, the DNA is TGTGCCAGCAGTGAAGTTCATAGGGGAAGCTCTGGAAACACCATATATTTT. This sequence encodes CASSEVHRGSSGNTIYF.

In its sample, this clone was seen a few times. The chain has TRBV7-2 and TRBJ1-2; 9 positions agree with TRBD1. V shed 1 base, J shed 8 bases, and the junction held 8 bases outside the gene matches. The germline CDR1 and CDR2 sequences are SGHTA and FQGNSA. This CDR3 is 15 amino acids long. For the CDR3, the DNA is TGTGCCAGCAGCTTAGGGGCAGACAGGGGGAGGGGCTACACCTTC. Amino acids: CASSLGADRGRGYTF.